This T cell receptor (beta chain) came from a study of cytomegalovirus exposure and HLA in healthy donors. Overall study: Roughly 80 million unique TCRs from HLA-typed donors were held in an early data release. Findings and limits, study-wide: Later analysis showed most CMV-associated TCR beta chains appearing HLA-restricted. Trimming of TCR beta V- and J-genes showed a link, identified in a later analysis, to a missense DCLRE1C variant. Donors were assumed by presence/absence analyses to have roughly uniform sequencing depth.

The CDR3 is 14 residues long. The V gene's germline CDR1 is SGHAT and CDR2 FQNNGV. V shed 3 bases and J shed 5 bases, with 13 bases lying between them. With 60 Vbeta and 13 Jbeta primers, the PCR was carried out. Generated by immunoSEQ multiplex PCR, the TCRdb table keeps only in-frame clones and is missing some. The sample has 150,000 to 200,000 clones; less than 90% are singletons. Remarks on this clone: What it binds is not known.

The TCR comes from a male donor in good health and CMV-seropositive. This sequence joins TRBV11-2 and TRBJ2-5; TRBD2 is a possible D gene (6 bases). The sequenced material came from PBMCs. CDR3 sequence: CASSFELASETQYF. The CDR3 bases are TGTGCCAGCAGCTTTGAACTAGCTTCGGAGACCCAGTACTTC. Variable domain in full (rest from reference TRBV11-2 and TRBJ2-5): EAGVAQSPRYKIIEKRQSVAFWCNPISGHATLYWYQQILGQGPKLLIQFQNNGVVDDSQLPKDRFSAERLKGVDSTLKIQPAKLEDSAVYLCASSFELASETQYFGPGTRLLVL.